Reported below is one T cell receptor beta chain. The target antigen is unknown. RNA transcripts gave rise to amplified TCR beta CDR3 regions. With the HTBI primer set, the TCR CDR3 went through a first round of RT-PCR. TCRdb redid the calling of the multiplex PCR reads with MiXCR, one entry per CDR3 protein. The table shows a few hundred thousand distinct CDR3 sequences, with around 13% occurring only once. Germline lookup yields CDR1 DFQATT and CDR2 SNEGSKA (reference sequence). The CDR3 runs 12 residues. V lost 3 bases and J 9 bases, leaving 14 bases between the germline ends. The data belong to a study of T cells in Graves' hyperthyroidism and ophthalmopathy. Based on clinical symptoms, serum thyroxine and TRAb, thyroid ultrasound and orbital computed tomography, diagnoses were reached. About 9.4 ml fresh peripheral blood yielded the PBMCs. Study results and caveats: The majority of expanded thyroid clonotypes above 0.001 also appeared in blood.

The receptor was derived from a woman between 40 and 55 years old with Graves' ophthalmopathy. The chain is built from TRBV20-1 and TRBJ1-1; D unresolved. The sequenced material came from blood. The CDR3 sequence: CSARVMGFKAFF. The DNA of the CDR3 is TGCAGTGCTAGGGTTATGGGGTTTAAAGCTTTCTTT.